This TCR beta chain was recorded in a study of control samples from healthy donors and cancer patients. Sequencing was performed with immunoSEQ multiplex PCR; in TCRdb, only in-frame clones are kept and a portion is missing. The repertoire holds about 150,000 clones, with about 89% as singletons. Germline V lookup: CDR1 MNHEY, CDR2 SVGEGT. The V gene lost 2 bases and the J gene lost 3 bases, with 8 bases spanning the gap. The CDR3 is 13 residues long. The sequence was obtained from a man aged 25-40 years in good health. The sequenced sample consisted of blood. The chain is built from TRBV6-2 or TRBV6-3 and TRBJ2-7, with D unresolved. CDR3 nucleotides: TGTGCCAGCAGTTACCCTAACAGCTACGAGCAGTACTTC. It codes for CASSYPNSYEQYF.